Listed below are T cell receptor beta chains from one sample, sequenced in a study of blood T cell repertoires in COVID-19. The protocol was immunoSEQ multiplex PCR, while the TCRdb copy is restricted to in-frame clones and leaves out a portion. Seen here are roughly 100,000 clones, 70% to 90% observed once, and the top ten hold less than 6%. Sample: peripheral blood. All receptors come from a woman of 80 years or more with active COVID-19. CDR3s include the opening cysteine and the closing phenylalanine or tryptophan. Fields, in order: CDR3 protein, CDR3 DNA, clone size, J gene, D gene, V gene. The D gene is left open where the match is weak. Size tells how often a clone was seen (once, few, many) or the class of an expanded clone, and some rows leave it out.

CASSRWSSGGTDTQYF	TGTGCCAGCAGCCGGTGGAGTAGCGGGGGCACAGATACGCAGTATTTT	-	TRBJ2-3	TRBD2	TRBV7-2
CASSRSSYNSPLHF	TGTGCCAGCTCTCGGAGCTCCTATAATTCACCCCTCCACTTT	-	TRBJ1-6	-	TRBV6-5
CASRPDRMINYGYTF	TGTGCCAGCAGGCCTGACAGAATGATTAACTATGGCTACACCTTC	-	TRBJ1-2	-	TRBV27
CASSFNPVEGLADYEQYF	TGTGCCAGCAGTTTCAATCCAGTGGAGGGACTAGCGGACTACGAGCAGTACTTC	-	TRBJ2-7	TRBD2	TRBV6-2/TRBV6-3
CASSYQRGSSTDTQYF	TGTGCCAGCAGCTACCAGCGGGGGTCTAGCACAGATACGCAGTATTTT	-	TRBJ2-3	TRBD2	TRBV7-9
CASSEYFTGGAGELFF	TGTGCCAGCAGTGAATATTTTACAGGGGGGGCCGGGGAGCTGTTTTTT	-	TRBJ2-2	-	TRBV6-1
CASSYKGREGPFNEQFF	TGTGCCAGCAGTTACAAGGGGCGGGAGGGCCCCTTCAATGAGCAGTTCTTC	-	TRBJ2-1	TRBD2	TRBV6-9
CASSYPGYYEQYF	TGTGCCAGCAGTTACCCCGGTTACTACGAGCAGTACTTC	-	TRBJ2-7	-	TRBV6-6
CASSRPSGRGETQYF	TGTGCCAGCTCACGCCCTAGCGGGAGAGGGGAGACCCAGTACTTC	-	TRBJ2-5	TRBD2	TRBV18
CASSLKRASGPREAQYF	TGTGCCAGCAGCTTAAAACGGGCTAGCGGCCCAAGAGAGGCCCAGTACTTC	-	TRBJ2-5	TRBD2	TRBV7-2
CASSQSFSRELATQYF	TGCGCCAGCAGTCAATCGTTTTCCCGGGAACTTGCTACGCAGTATTTT	-	TRBJ2-3	-	TRBV23-1
CASSQGYLDTDTQYF	TGCGCCAGCAGCCAAGGTTACTTAGACACAGATACGCAGTATTTT	-	TRBJ2-3	-	TRBV4-3
CASSLDRTANEKLFF	TGTGCCAGCAGCTTGGATCGGACAGCTAATGAAAAACTGTTTTTT	-	TRBJ1-4	-	TRBV5-5
CSARYQETQYF	TGCAGTGCTCGGTACCAAGAGACCCAGTACTTC	-	TRBJ2-5	-	TRBV20-1
CASPPGGTLREQYF	TGTGCCAGCCCCCCGGGAGGTACCCTACGCGAGCAGTACTTC	-	TRBJ2-7	TRBD2	TRBV5-4
CASSTGGGIQPQHF	TGTGCCAGTAGCACAGGGGGCGGGATACAGCCCCAGCATTTT	-	TRBJ1-5	TRBD1	TRBV19
CASSSGQGSEPQHF	TGCGCCAGCAGCTCGGGACAGGGGAGTGAGCCCCAGCATTTT	-	TRBJ1-5	TRBD1	TRBV5-1
CASSRLAGGVNEQFF	TGTGCCAGCAGTCGGCTAGCGGGAGGGGTCAATGAGCAGTTCTTC	-	TRBJ2-1	TRBD2	TRBV28
CASSFDFQETQYF	TGTGCCAGCAGCTTCGACTTCCAAGAGACCCAGTACTTC	-	TRBJ2-5	-	TRBV11-2
CASRRATEAFF	TGTGCCAGCCGGAGAGCCACTGAAGCTTTCTTT	-	TRBJ1-1	-	TRBV28
CASSLRHGGYNEQFF	TGTGCCAGCAGTCTTCGGCATGGCGGGTACAATGAGCAGTTCTTC	-	TRBJ2-1	-	TRBV9
CASGLDTGGETQYF	TGTGCTAGTGGTTTGGACACAGGGGGAGAGACCCAGTACTTC	-	TRBJ2-5	TRBD1	TRBV12-5
CASSLEFIAGIYNEQFF	TGTGCCAGCAGCTTAGAATTTATCGCGGGGATCTACAATGAGCAGTTCTTC	-	TRBJ2-1	-	TRBV5-4
CASSTDLRREKLFF	TGTGCCAGCAGTACGGACCTCCGGAGGGAAAAACTGTTTTTT	few	TRBJ1-4	-	TRBV2
CAFGGSITGELFF	TGTGCCTTTGGCGGGAGTATCACCGGGGAGCTGTTTTTT	-	TRBJ2-2	TRBD2	TRBV7-2
CASSFEREETQYF	TGTGCCAGCAGCTTCGAGCGGGAAGAGACCCAGTACTTC	once	TRBJ2-5	-	TRBV7-2
CASSPSYRGVTEAFF	TGTGCCAGCTCGCCCTCGTACAGGGGGGTGACTGAAGCTTTCTTT	-	TRBJ1-1	TRBD1	TRBV18
CASSPYGTSGYEQYF	TGTGCCAGCAGTCCCTACGGGACTAGCGGGTACGAGCAGTACTTC	-	TRBJ2-7	TRBD2	TRBV27
CASSPAGQETQYF	TGTGCCAGCAGCCCAGCGGGGCAAGAGACCCAGTACTTC	-	TRBJ2-5	TRBD2	TRBV11-3
CASRGKGDREQYF	TGTGCCAGCAGAGGTAAGGGGGACCGCGAGCAGTACTTC	few	TRBJ2-7	-	TRBV5-4
CASRLAQTGELFF	TGTGCCAGCAGACTAGCCCAGACCGGGGAGCTGTTTTTT	-	TRBJ2-2	-	TRBV2
CASSPGAGELFF	TGTGCCAGCTCTCCGGGGGCCGGGGAGCTGTTTTTT	-	TRBJ2-2	-	TRBV18
CAISGQEYNEQFF	TGTGCCATCAGTGGACAGGAGTACAATGAGCAGTTCTTC	-	TRBJ2-1	-	TRBV10-3
CATSDSRTPSYTF	TGTGCCACCAGTGATTCGCGGACACCCAGTTACACCTTC	-	TRBJ1-2	-	TRBV24-1
CAISERDYEQYF	TGTGCCATCAGTGAGCGGGACTACGAGCAGTACTTC	-	TRBJ2-7	-	TRBV10-3
CASYIFEREYEQYF	TGCGCCAGCTACATTTTCGAGCGGGAGTACGAGCAGTACTTC	few	TRBJ2-7	TRBD2	TRBV10-1
CASSGQVYEKLFF	TGTGCCAGCAGCGGACAGGTGTATGAAAAACTGTTTTTT	once	TRBJ1-4	TRBD1	TRBV2
CASSSSGSGFAEQYF	TGTGCCAGCAGTTCCTCCGGCTCAGGGTTTGCCGAGCAGTACTTC	-	TRBJ2-7	-	TRBV2